Reported below is one T cell receptor beta chain. Other DNA sequences from this sample encode an identical CDR3 as well. Reverse transcribing all isolated RNA meant expressed TCRB transcripts were sequenced. Clones were sequenced by immunoSEQ multiplex PCR, and TCRdb holds only the in-frame ones, with some missing. The table shows hundreds of thousands of clones, with about a sixth occurring only once. Losses at the gene ends were 6 bases for V and 0 bases for J; bases not matched to a gene: 6. Germline V gives CDR1 MDHEN, CDR2 SYDVKM. CDR3 length: 15 amino acids. These data belong to a study of beta chain features in type 1 diabetes.

Sequenced input: naive CD4+ T cells from blood. The chain couples TRBV28 to TRBJ2-3; 7 bases line up with TRBD2. This clonotype was sampled from a man between 18 and 29 years old in good health. CDR3 nucleotides: TGTGCCAGCAGCCTTAGCGGGCGGAGCACAGATACGCAGTATTTT. It codes for CASSLSGRSTDTQYF.